These 16 T cell receptor beta chains share one sample of origin, sequenced in a study of CD8+CD57+ T cells in acquired aplastic anemia. CDR3 and TCR beta VDJ profiling relied on genomic DNA as the template. TCRdb re-analysed the reads in MiXCR, keeping a single row per CDR3 protein. Of around 51,000 distinct CDR3 sequences listed, around 70% are singletons. The sample consisted of sorted CD4+, CD8+, or CD8+CD57+ T cells (not recorded which) from PBMCs. Receptors originate from a human donor in good health, serving as a control.

This clonotype has just a few counts. The rearrangement uses TRBV7-8 and TRBJ1-2; 7 nucleotides align to TRBD1. The length of the CDR3 is 16 residues. The V gene end was trimmed by 2 bases and the J gene end by 4 bases; junction bases not matched to a gene: 10. Germline-derived CDR1 and CDR2 are SGHVS and FQNEAQ. The CDR3 loop is CASSLTYGQERYGYTF. CDR3 nucleotide sequence: TGTGCCAGCAGCTTAACCTACGGACAGGAACGCTATGGCTACACCTTC.

The rearrangement links TRBV15 to TRBJ1-1; D gene unclear. The V end was cut by 7 bases, the J end by 1 base, with 10 bases between. CDR3 length: 13 amino acids. From germline, CDR1 is LNHNV and CDR2 YYDKDF (reference sequence). In DNA form, the CDR3 reads TGTGCCACCACCAGGAGGAGGAACACTGAAGCTTTCTTT. This codes for CATTRRRNTEAFF.

This clonotype was detected ten times or more. The chain carries TRBV12-3 or TRBV12-4 and TRBJ1-4; TRBD1 is a possible D gene (6 bases). The germline V and J ends were trimmed by 4 bases and 8 bases, with 11 bases remaining between them. CDR3 length equals 13 residues. The CDR3 region is CASSWAGVEKLFF. The CDR3 DNA is TGTGCCAGCAGTTGGGCAGGGGTCGAAAAACTGTTTTTT.

This clonotype counts as large. The gene calls are TRBV10-3 and TRBJ2-6; the D call may be TRBD1 or TRBD2 (6 bases each). Trimming cost V 0 bases and J 2 bases, with 8 bases left between them. The CDR3 spans 16 residues. Germline-derived CDR1 and CDR2 are ENHRY and SYGVKD. The CDR3 coding sequence is TGTGCCATCAGTGAGTCGAGGGGGGCTGGGGCCAACGTCCTGACTTTC. Amino acids: CAISESRGAGANVLTF.

The CDR3 is CSAREIGSTEAFF. The CDR3 nucleotides read TGCAGTGCTAGAGAAATAGGGAGCACTGAAGCTTTCTTT. V usage is TRBV20-1 and J usage is TRBJ1-1; no definite D call. Deletions cut 0 bases from V and 4 bases from J, with 9 bases between. In germline, CDR1 is DFQATT, CDR2 SNEGSKA (reference sequence). This CDR3 contains 13 residues.

This chain connects TRBV20-1 to TRBJ2-1; 10 nucleotides line up with TRBD2. CDR3 length: 15 amino acids. The ends lost 3 bases at V and 3 bases at J; junction bases unmatched: 5. Germline lookup yields CDR1 DFQATT and CDR2 SNEGSKA (reference sequence). Written as DNA, the CDR3 is TGCAGTGCTAGGACCGGGACTAGCGTCTACAATGAGCAGTTCTTC. Translated, it gives CSARTGTSVYNEQFF.

The chain couples TRBV2 to TRBJ1-5; the D is unclear. Germline values: CDR1 SNHLY, CDR2 FYNNEI. Trimming pared 6 bases from V and 12 bases from J, leaving 3 bases between. The CDR3 has 8 residues. CDR3 sequence reads: CASRRQHF. Here the CDR3 DNA reads TGTGCCAGCAGGCGCCAGCATTTT.

The chain links TRBV7-2 to TRBJ1-6; no definite D call. This CDR3 is built from 13 residues. Trimming left V 1 base short and J 8 bases short, with 6 bases between. Germline V CDR1 and CDR2: SGHTA, FQGNSA. The CDR3: CASSLGFDSPLHF. The CDR3 coding sequence is TGTGCCAGCAGCTTAGGGTTCGATTCACCCCTCCACTTT.

The chain is built from TRBV2 and TRBJ1-2; tentative D call: TRBD1 (5 bases). CDR1 SNHLY and CDR2 FYNNEI come from the germline V gene. The CDR3 sequence is 14 residues long. Trimming removed 6 bases at V and 0 bases at J, with 11 bases between. CDR3 amino acids: CASRVTGANYGYTF. In nucleotides, the CDR3 is TGTGCCAGCAGAGTCACAGGAGCTAACTATGGCTACACCTTC. Full variable domain (remainder filled in from reference TRBV2 and TRBJ1-2): EPEVTQTPSHQVTQMGQEVILRCVPISNHLYFYWYRQILGQKVEFLVSFYNNEISEKSEIFDDQFSVERPDGSNFTLKIRSTKLEDSAMYFCASRVTGANYGYTFGSGTRLTVV.

The V gene is TRBV25-1, the J gene TRBJ1-1; 8 positions agree with TRBD1. After removal of 7 bases from V and 1 base from J, the junction contained 20 bases not matched to a gene. CDR3 length: 19 residues. CDR1 MGHDK and CDR2 SYGVNS come from the germline V gene. Here the CDR3 DNA reads TGTGCCAGCACCGTCGGCCCCCCAGGGGGCCCAGGAGGGAACACTGAAGCTTTCTTT. Translated: CASTVGPPGGPGGNTEAFF.

The CDR3 DNA follows: TGTGCCAGCAGCCAAGATCGGGTCAGCCCTTCTAACTATGGCTACACCTTC. Its protein is CASSQDRVSPSNYGYTF. V is TRBV3-1 and J is TRBJ1-2; D is uncertain. With 0 bases removed from V and 0 bases from J, the gap between germline ends came to 14 bases. Germline CDR1 LGHDT, CDR2 YNNKEL (reference sequence). The CDR3 sequence is 17 residues long.

This clonotype was found many times. The CDR3 nucleotides are TGTGCCACCGGGGGGGCCGACTCCTACAATGAGCAGTTCTTC. Amino acid sequence: CATGGADSYNEQFF. V and J are TRBV10-3 and TRBJ2-1; 8 bases map to TRBD2. The length of the CDR3 is 14 residues. Per the germline V gene, CDR1 is ENHRY and CDR2 is SYGVKD. J gave up 0 bases and V 10 bases, and 5 bases lay outside the gene matches.

The chain uses TRBV15 and TRBJ2-7, with TRBD2 matching 7 bases. CDR3 length: 14 residues. V shed 1 base and J 4 bases; nucleotides not matched to a gene: 4. CDR1 LNHNV and CDR2 YYDKDF come from the germline V gene (reference sequence). CDR3 in amino acids: CATSRGGGRYEQYV. In DNA form, the CDR3 reads TGTGCCACCAGCAGAGGGGGGGGAAGGTACGAGCAGTACGTC.

The chain carries TRBV2 and TRBJ2-5, with TRBD2 matching over 9 bases. V shed 1 base, J shed 5 bases, and the junction held 5 bases outside the gene matches. This CDR3 has 15 residues. Looked up from germline, CDR1 is SNHLY and CDR2 is FYNNEI. The CDR3 bases are TGTGCCAGCAGTGAAGGAGCGGGGGGTCGGGAGACCCAGTACTTC. Residues: CASSEGAGGRETQYF.

The chain links TRBV28 to TRBJ2-3; D unclear. This CDR3 has 12 amino acids. The ends were cut back, 10 bases at V and 6 bases at J, with 14 bases in the middle. Per the germline V gene, CDR1 is MDHEN and CDR2 is SYDVKM. This chain's CDR3 is CATRGSLDTQYF. CDR3 in DNA: TGTGCCACCCGAGGAAGTCTTGATACGCAGTATTTT. The variable domain in full, with the rest retrieved from reference TRBV28 and TRBJ2-3, is DVKVTQSSRYLVKRTGEKVFLECVQDMDHENMFWYRQDPGLGLRLIYFSYDVKMKEKGDIPEGYSVSREKKERFSLILESASTNQTSMYLCATRGSLDTQYFGPGTRLTVL.

This clonotype was counted only a few times. The chain uses TRBV11-2 and TRBJ2-3, with 10 positions matching TRBD2. Germline values: CDR1 SGHAT, CDR2 FQNNGV. V shed 6 bases, J shed 4 bases, and the junction held 7 bases outside the gene matches. The CDR3 spans 15 residues. The CDR3 sequence: CASSQTSGASDTQYF. In nucleotides, the CDR3 is TGTGCCAGCAGTCAAACTAGCGGGGCATCAGATACGCAGTATTTT.